Here is one T cell receptor beta chain with its context. The antigen is not known. The junction departs from germline at one end; a sequencing error may be responsible. These data are taken from a study of beta chain features in type 1 diabetes. Study-level information: Regarding age, gender and cell yields, patients proved similar to healthy donors.

Germline V lookup: CDR1 LNHDA, CDR2 SQIVND (reference sequence). This CDR3 has 12 amino acids. Regarding the study as a whole: HLA influence on TCRB rearrangement stayed unresolved here. Shorter TCRB CDR3s, moderately but significantly so, marked every one of the four CD4+ subsets in Type 1 diabetes patients.

The entirety of the isolated RNA underwent reverse transcription, so expressed TCRB transcripts were sequenced. Clones were sequenced by immunoSEQ multiplex PCR, and TCRdb holds only the in-frame ones, with some missing. The sample lists about 160,000 clones, about 7.8% occurring once. The genes are TRBV19 and TRBJ2-1; D not certain. The sequence derives from a woman between 40 and 50 years old with type 1 diabetes. The sequenced sample was central memory CD4+ T cells from blood. The CDR3 sequence: CASSIDLRSPIF. The CDR3 DNA sequence: TGTGCCAGTAGTATAGATTTACGGAGTCCGATCTTC.